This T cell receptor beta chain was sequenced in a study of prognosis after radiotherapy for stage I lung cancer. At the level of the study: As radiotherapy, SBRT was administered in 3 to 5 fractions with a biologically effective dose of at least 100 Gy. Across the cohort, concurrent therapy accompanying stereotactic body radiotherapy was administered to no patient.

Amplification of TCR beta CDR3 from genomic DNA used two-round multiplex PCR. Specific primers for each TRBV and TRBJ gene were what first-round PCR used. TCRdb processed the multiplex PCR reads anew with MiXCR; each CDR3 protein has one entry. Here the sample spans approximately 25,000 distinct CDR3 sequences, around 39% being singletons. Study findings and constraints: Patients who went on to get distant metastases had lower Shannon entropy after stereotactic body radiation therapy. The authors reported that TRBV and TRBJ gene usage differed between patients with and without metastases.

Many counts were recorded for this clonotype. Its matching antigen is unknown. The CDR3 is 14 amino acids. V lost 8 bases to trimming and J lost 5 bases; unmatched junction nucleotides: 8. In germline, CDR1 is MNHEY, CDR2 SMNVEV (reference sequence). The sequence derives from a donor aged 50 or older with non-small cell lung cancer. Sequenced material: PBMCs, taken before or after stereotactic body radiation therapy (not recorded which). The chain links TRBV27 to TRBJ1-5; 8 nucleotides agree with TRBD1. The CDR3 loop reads CASQSTGEDQPQHF. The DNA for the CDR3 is TGTGCCAGCCAGTCGACAGGGGAGGATCAGCCCCAGCATTTT.